A selection of T cell receptor beta chains follows, all from one sample in a study of shared clonotypes between healthy human individuals. The repertoire was sequenced with immunoSEQ multiplex PCR; TCRdb's copy has only in-frame clones and lacks some. Of fewer than 1.4 million clones in the sample, more than 75% were seen once. The material sequenced was memory CD4+ T cells from PBMCs. These receptors were obtained from a man younger than 35 in good health. Some clones in this sample may be carry-over from other donors' samples. The CDR3 runs from the conserved cysteine through the conserved F or W. The order of the fields is J gene, clone size, V gene, D gene, CDR3 DNA, CDR3 protein. D genes are given only for firm matches. The size of a clone is reported for some rows only, either as once, few or many, or as a class for expanded clones.

J gene: TRBJ2-6
clone size: NA
V gene: TRBV4-2
D gene: NA
CDR3 DNA: TGTGCCAGCAGCCAAGGAGGCTCTGGGGCCAACGTCCTGACTTTC
CDR3 protein: CASSQGGSGANVLTF

J gene: TRBJ1-1
clone size: few
V gene: TRBV2
D gene: NA
CDR3 DNA: TGTGCCAGCAGACCCGACACGAACACTGAAGCTTTCTTT
CDR3 protein: CASRPDTNTEAFF

J gene: TRBJ1-2
clone size: NA
V gene: TRBV5-5
D gene: NA
CDR3 DNA: TGTGCCAGCAGCTTGAGAGAGGGGATTTATGGCTACACCTTC
CDR3 protein: CASSLREGIYGYTF

J gene: TRBJ2-3
clone size: NA
V gene: TRBV5-6
D gene: NA
CDR3 DNA: TGTGCCAGCAGCTTGGGGTACCGGACAGATACGCAGTATTTT
CDR3 protein: CASSLGYRTDTQYF

J gene: TRBJ1-1
clone size: NA
V gene: TRBV5-1
D gene: NA
CDR3 DNA: TGCGCCAGCAGCTCTACTTCCCGAGGGAACACTGAAGCTTTCTTT
CDR3 protein: CASSSTSRGNTEAFF

J gene: TRBJ1-3
clone size: NA
V gene: TRBV7-2
D gene: NA
CDR3 DNA: TGTGCCAGCAGCTTCGAGGCAGGCGCTGGAAACACCATATATTTT
CDR3 protein: CASSFEAGAGNTIYF

J gene: TRBJ1-5
clone size: once
V gene: TRBV30
D gene: TRBD1
CDR3 DNA: TGTGCCTGCAGCCAGGGGGGCAATCAGCCCCAGCATTTT
CDR3 protein: CACSQGGNQPQHF

J gene: TRBJ2-5
clone size: once
V gene: TRBV7-6
D gene: NA
CDR3 DNA: TGTGCCAGCAGCTATTGGGGCGGCAGGGAAGGAGAGACCCAGTACTTC
CDR3 protein: CASSYWGGREGETQYF

J gene: TRBJ1-4
clone size: NA
V gene: TRBV9
D gene: NA
CDR3 DNA: TGTGCCAGCAGCGTACTCGGGGTGGCTAATGAAAAACTGTTTTTT
CDR3 protein: CASSVLGVANEKLFF

J gene: TRBJ2-7
clone size: NA
V gene: TRBV18
D gene: TRBD1
CDR3 DNA: TGTGCCAGCTCACCGGGCGGCGGGACAGGGAGCTTTTACTTC
CDR3 protein: CASSPGGGTGSFYF

J gene: TRBJ1-3
clone size: once
V gene: TRBV2
D gene: NA
CDR3 DNA: TGTGCCAGCAGTGTCCCGGCGTCGGGAAACACCATATATTTT
CDR3 protein: CASSVPASGNTIYF

J gene: TRBJ1-2
clone size: NA
V gene: TRBV28
D gene: TRBD1
CDR3 DNA: TGTGCCAGCACCTTGGACAGGGCTAACTATGGCTACACCTTC
CDR3 protein: CASTLDRANYGYTF

J gene: TRBJ2-7
clone size: NA
V gene: TRBV5-1
D gene: TRBD1
CDR3 DNA: TGCGCCAGCAGCCTAGAACAGGGGGCCATCTCCGAGCAGTACTTC
CDR3 protein: CASSLEQGAISEQYF

J gene: TRBJ2-3
clone size: once
V gene: TRBV7-6
D gene: NA
CDR3 DNA: TGTGCCAGCAGCGAAGACCGCCGGGACCCACCAGATACGCAGTATTTT
CDR3 protein: CASSEDRRDPPDTQYF